This T cell receptor beta chain comes out of a study of blood T cell repertoires in COVID-19. Study-level information: Specimens from acute and convalescent COVID-19 originated in the United States, Italy and Spain.

Assay used: immunoSEQ multiplex PCR; TCRdb lists only in-frame clones, some missing. The sample carries more than 95,000 clones, over 75% recorded once. CDR3 length: 15 amino acids. The germline gives CDR1 LGHNT, CDR2 FRNRAP. V was cut by 0 bases and J by 0 bases, with 8 bases left in between. The rearrangement links TRBV12-5 to TRBJ2-5; no clear D gene. This TCR derives from a human donor with active COVID-19. The donor label of this sample is uncertain. The sequencing sample was made of peripheral blood. Here the CDR3 DNA reads TGTGCTAGTGGTTTGGTGCAGGTGTACCAAGAGACCCAGTACTTC. This encodes CASGLVQVYQETQYF. Using reference TRBV12-5 and TRBJ2-5 for the parts outside the CDR3, the full variable domain is DARVTQTPRHKVTEMGQEVTMRCQPILGHNTVFWYRQTMMQGLELLAYFRNRAPLDDSGMPKDRFSAEMPDATLATLKIQPSEPRDSAVYFCASGLVQVYQETQYFGPGTRLLVL.